The entry below gives a single T cell receptor (beta chain) sequence along with its context. Antigen unknown. RNA transcripts provided the source from which TCR beta CDR3 regions were amplified. First-round RT-PCR targeting the TCR CDR3 was performed with the HTBI primer set. TCRdb redid the calling of the multiplex PCR reads with MiXCR, one entry per CDR3 protein. Among approximately 690,000 distinct CDR3 sequences listed, more than 20% were seen once. CDR3 length: 13 residues. Germline-derived CDR1 and CDR2 are MDHEN and SYDVKM. V lost 3 bases and J lost 5, with 9 bases in between. This sample stems from a study of T cells in Graves' hyperthyroidism and ophthalmopathy. Overall study results and limits: Blood also held most thyroid clonotypes expanded beyond 0.001. A model of 13 V-J features distinguished ophthalmopathy from stable hyperthyroidism.

At least 3 on the Clinical Activity Score was recorded for ophthalmopathy patients, who also had NOSPECS grade at least 4 and duration under 3 months. This sequence joins TRBV28 and TRBJ2-3; D remains unclear. Sequencing was performed on blood. This TCR derives from a man aged 25-45 years with Graves' ophthalmopathy. The CDR3 spells CASSFKFLDTQYF. The CDR3, as DNA: TGTGCCAGCAGTTTCAAGTTTCTAGATACGCAGTATTTT.